The 11 T cell receptor beta chains below come from one sample, sequenced in a study of shared clonotypes between healthy human individuals. Sequencing used immunoSEQ multiplex PCR; TCRdb keeps in-frame clones, though not all of them. The sample lists around 240,000 clones; over 60% were seen once. Sequenced sample: memory CD4+ T cells sorted from blood. Subset reported: CD45RA-negative fraction. The receptors here all came from a man under 40 in good health.

The chain couples TRBV28 to TRBJ1-3; D is perhaps TRBD1 (6 bases). Germline V gene sequence: CDR1 MDHEN, CDR2 SYDVKM. The CDR3 has 15 residues. V was cut by 6 bases and J by 0 bases, with 12 bases left in between. CDR3 DNA sequence: TGTGCCAGCAGGGACAGCCGTGGCTCTGGAAACACCATATATTTT. This gives the protein CASRDSRGSGNTIYF.

CDR3 coding DNA: TGTGCCTGGACCCCGACAGGGTACACTGAAGCTTTCTTT. It is translated as CAWTPTGYTEAFF. The gene calls are TRBV30 and TRBJ1-1, with 7 bases aligning to TRBD1. V dropped 4 bases and J dropped 3; count of bases not matched to a gene: 5. CDR3 length: 13 amino acids. Germline CDR1 and CDR2: GTSNPN and SVGIG (reference sequence).

The CDR3 reads CASRAPGRRGGGYTF. As DNA, the CDR3 is TGTGCCAGCAGGGCTCCGGGACGGCGGGGAGGAGGCTACACCTTC. This chain uses TRBV25-1 with TRBJ1-2, with TRBD1 as a possible D gene (5 bases). Germline values: CDR1 MGHDK, CDR2 SYGVNS. This CDR3 contains 15 residues. V was cut by 6 bases and J by 8 bases, with 22 bases left in between.

The count of this clone is one. The V call is TRBV5-1, the J call TRBJ2-7; weak D call: TRBD2 (5 bases). Trimming stripped 2 bases from V and 6 bases from J, with 15 bases between. The CDR3 is 14 residues long. CDR1 and CDR2 (germline): SGHRS, YFSETQ. CDR3 protein: CASSFGPAAVEQYF. Here the CDR3 DNA reads TGCGCCAGCAGCTTTGGACCAGCAGCGGTCGAGCAGTACTTC.

The rearrangement joins TRBV18 to TRBJ1-1, with 8 bases lining up with TRBD1. This CDR3 is 15 amino acids long. After removal of 2 bases from V and 2 bases from J, the junction contained 4 bases not matched to a gene. CDR1 and CDR2 from the germline V gene are KGHSH and LQKENI. The DNA of the CDR3 is TGTGCCAGCTCACCAACGGGACAGGCTAACACTGAAGCTTTCTTT. Translation gives CASSPTGQANTEAFF.

This chain joins TRBV11-2 and TRBJ2-7; 8 bases are shared with TRBD1. The CDR3 is 15 residues long. The V gene's germline CDR1 is SGHAT and CDR2 FQNNGV. V lost 3 bases and J lost 5; bases outside the gene matches: 9. CDR3 in amino acids: CASSLNPGGFNEQYF. The CDR3 DNA is TGTGCCAGCAGCTTGAATCCAGGGGGCTTCAACGAGCAGTACTTC.

V gene TRBV7-2 combines with J gene TRBJ1-5; 7 bases line up with TRBD1. Per germline, CDR1 SGHTA and CDR2 FQGNSA. Unmatched junction bases numbered 12, after V lost 3 bases and J lost 7 bases. This CDR3 spans 16 amino acids. CDR3 bases: TGTGCCAGCAGCTTGGGAAGACCAGGGGGGCAGCAGCCCCAGCATTTT. Amino acid sequence: CASSLGRPGGQQPQHF.

The chain combines TRBV28 with TRBJ2-3; D tentatively reads TRBD1 or TRBD2 (6 bases each). Trimming took 7 bases from V and 9 from J, leaving 20 bases between them. This CDR3 region has 14 residues. Germline assignment: CDR1 MDHEN and CDR2 SYDVKM. The CDR3 is CASTEPRGLGTQYF. CDR3 nucleotide sequence: TGTGCCAGCACCGAACCCCGGGGGCTGGGCACGCAGTATTTT. The complete variable domain, with remaining parts taken from reference TRBV28 and TRBJ2-3, reads DVKVTQSSRYLVKRTGEKVFLECVQDMDHENMFWYRQDPGLGLRLIYFSYDVKMKEKGDIPEGYSVSREKKERFSLILESASTNQTSMYLCASTEPRGLGTQYFGPGTRLTVL.

The gene calls are TRBV5-1 and TRBJ2-1; the D gene is possibly TRBD1 (6 bases). CDR1 is SGHRS, CDR2 YFSETQ, per germline. The CDR3 is 16 amino acids. V lost 4 bases and J 4 bases, leaving 18 bases between the germline ends. CDR3 in DNA: TGCGCCAGCAGCCCTGGGACACTCGGGCGATACAATGAGCAGTTCTTC. Its protein is CASSPGTLGRYNEQFF.

The chain carries TRBV7-9 and TRBJ2-7, with D possibly matching TRBD2 (5 bases). The CDR3 totals 14 residues. V lost 4 bases to trimming and J lost 2 bases, with 12 bases between them. Per germline, CDR1 SEHNR and CDR2 FQNEAQ (reference sequence). The CDR3 sequence is CASSYTGLAYEQYF. The CDR3 DNA is TGTGCCAGCAGCTACACTGGACTGGCCTACGAGCAGTACTTC.

As for this clone: Other DNA sequences in the same sample also yield this CDR3. The rearrangement joins TRBV19 to TRBJ1-5; D is unclear. V shed 3 bases and J shed 1 base, with 4 bases lying between them. The CDR3 is 13 amino acids. Germline V gene lookup returns CDR1 LNHDA and CDR2 SQIVND (reference sequence). CDR3 DNA sequence: TGTGCCAGTAGTATCTCGAGCAATCAGCCCCAGCATTTT. Encoded protein: CASSISSNQPQHF.